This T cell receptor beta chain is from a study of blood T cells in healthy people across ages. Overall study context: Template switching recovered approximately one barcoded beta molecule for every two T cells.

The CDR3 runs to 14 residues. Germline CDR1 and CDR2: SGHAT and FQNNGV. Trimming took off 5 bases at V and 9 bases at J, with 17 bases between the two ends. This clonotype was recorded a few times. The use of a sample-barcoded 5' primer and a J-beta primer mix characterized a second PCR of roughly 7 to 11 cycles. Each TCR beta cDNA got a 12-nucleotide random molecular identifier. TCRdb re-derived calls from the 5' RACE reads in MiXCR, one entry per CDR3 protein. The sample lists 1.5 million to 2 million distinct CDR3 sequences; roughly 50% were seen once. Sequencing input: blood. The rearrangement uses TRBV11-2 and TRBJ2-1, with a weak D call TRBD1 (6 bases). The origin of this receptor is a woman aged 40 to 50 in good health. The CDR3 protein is CASSHPFQGPEQFF. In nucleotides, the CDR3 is TGTGCCAGCAGCCATCCCTTCCAGGGGCCTGAGCAGTTCTTC.